This paragraph reports one T cell receptor (beta chain). The antigen is unknown. The sample belongs to a study of T cell responses to AZD1222 COVID-19 vaccine. Across the whole study: Timing groups of about 4 and about 12 weeks for second doses were pooled. Regarding the study as a whole: White British people made up most donors, females outnumbered males, and clonal diversity was possibly underestimated. Only six or seven AZD1222 recipients tested seropositive at baseline.

TCRdb's copy holds only in-frame clones and misses some; the assay was immunoSEQ multiplex PCR. The table records some 120,000 clones, roughly 90% of them present only once. This CDR3 comprises 15 residues. Germline V CDR1 and CDR2: SGHTA, FQGTGA. Trimming removed 1 base from V and 7 bases from J; junction bases left unmatched: 2. The starting material was peripheral blood, obtained on day 0 of AZD1222 vaccination. This TCR was recovered from an adult in good health. This chain links TRBV7-3 with TRBJ1-6; 9 positions agree with TRBD1. CDR3 sequence reads: CASSLNTGGNSPLHF. The CDR3 nucleotides read TGTGCCAGCAGCTTAAATACAGGGGGCAATTCACCCCTCCACTTT.